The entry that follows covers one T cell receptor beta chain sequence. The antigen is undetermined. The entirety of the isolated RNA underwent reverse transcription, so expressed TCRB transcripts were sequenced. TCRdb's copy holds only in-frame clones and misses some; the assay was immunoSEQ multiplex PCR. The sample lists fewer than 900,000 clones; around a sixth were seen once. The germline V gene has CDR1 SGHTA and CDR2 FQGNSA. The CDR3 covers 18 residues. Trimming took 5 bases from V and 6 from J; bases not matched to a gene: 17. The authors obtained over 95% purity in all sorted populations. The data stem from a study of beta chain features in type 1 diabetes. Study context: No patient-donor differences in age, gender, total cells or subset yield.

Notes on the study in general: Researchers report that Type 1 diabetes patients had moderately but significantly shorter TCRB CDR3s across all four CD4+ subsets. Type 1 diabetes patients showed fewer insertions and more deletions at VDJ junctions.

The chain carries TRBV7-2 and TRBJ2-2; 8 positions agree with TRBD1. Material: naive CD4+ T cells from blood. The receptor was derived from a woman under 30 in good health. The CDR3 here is CASSQPYSGTGSAGELFF. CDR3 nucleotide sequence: TGTGCCAGCAGCCAACCCTACTCCGGGACAGGATCAGCCGGGGAGCTGTTTTTT. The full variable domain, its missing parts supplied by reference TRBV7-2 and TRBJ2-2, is GAGVSQSPSNKVTEKGKDVELRCDPISGHTALYWYRQSLGQGLEFLIYFQGNSAPDKSGLPSDRFSAERTGGSVSTLTIQRTQQEDSAVYLCASSQPYSGTGSAGELFFGEGSRLTVL.